This entry lists 9 T cell receptor beta chains sequenced from one sample in a study of metastatic and nonmetastatic thyroid tumors. Before thyroid surgery, none of the patients had received any treatment. With MiXCR, TCRdb called clones anew from the PCR reads. The sample contains tens of thousands of clones, approximately 24% of which appear only once. The sequencing input was tumor tissue. Receptors were obtained from a female donor with papillary thyroid cancer or a benign thyroid nodule (not recorded which). Some clones in this sample may be carry-over from other donors' samples.

Worth noting for this clone: Other DNA sequences within the sample encode an identical CDR3. V is TRBV5-1 and J is TRBJ2-1; 7 bases match TRBD2. V lost 0 bases, J lost 4 bases, and 4 bases stayed unmatched. The CDR3 covers 15 residues. The germline V gene encodes CDR1 SGHRS and CDR2 YFSETQ. The CDR3 loop is CASSLVASGYNEQFF. CDR3 nucleotide sequence: TGCGCCAGCAGCTTGGTAGCTAGCGGATACAATGAGCAGTTCTTC. The full variable domain, rest sourced from reference TRBV5-1 and TRBJ2-1, is KAGVTQTPRYLIKTRGQQVTLSCSPISGHRSVSWYQQTPGQGLQFLFEYFSETQRNKGNFPGRFSGRQFSNSRSEMNVSTLELGDSALYLCASSLVASGYNEQFFGPGTRLTVL.

This clone was seen a handful of times. V usage is TRBV6-1 and J usage is TRBJ1-3, with D tentatively TRBD1 (6 bases). Germline V gene data show CDR1 as MNHNS and CDR2 as SASEGT. The germline V and J ends were trimmed by 4 bases and 2 bases, with 18 bases remaining between them. The CDR3 sequence is 17 residues long. The CDR3 DNA follows: TGTGCCAGCAGTGGCGGGTCAGGGGCATTTGCTGGAAACACCATATATTTT. As protein: CASSGGSGAFAGNTIYF.

This clone has a handful of counts. For the CDR3, the DNA is TGTGCCAGTATCGCAGGGGGTGGTCAGCCCCAGCATTTT. This sequence encodes CASIAGGGQPQHF. This sequence joins TRBV19 and TRBJ1-5; 7 bases align to TRBD1. CDR1 and CDR2 (germline): LNHDA, SQIVND (reference sequence). V lost 7 bases to trimming and J lost 6 bases; unmatched junction nucleotides: 6. The CDR3 is made up of 13 amino acids.

This chain joins TRBV11-3 and TRBJ2-1; D gene ambiguous. The V end lost 3 bases, the J end lost 0 bases, and 6 bases lay between the germline ends. Germline V gene data show CDR1 as SGHNT and CDR2 as YENEEA. The CDR3 is 14 residues long. CDR3 sequence: CASSFRSSYNEQFF. The CDR3 DNA reads TGTGCCAGCAGCTTTCGGAGCTCCTACAATGAGCAGTTCTTC.

This clone showed up many times. The V gene is TRBV7-9, the J gene TRBJ1-5; D remains unclear. Germline V lookup: CDR1 SEHNR, CDR2 FQNEAQ (reference sequence). The CDR3 has 13 residues. Trimming took 1 base from V and 4 from J, leaving 5 bases between them. The CDR3 sequence is CASSLDSNQPQHF. As DNA, the CDR3 is TGTGCCAGCAGCTTAGACAGTAATCAGCCCCAGCATTTT.

This clone was counted between two and nine times. This chain joins TRBV15 and TRBJ1-2, with D perhaps TRBD1 (6 bases). This CDR3 is built from 17 residues. V was cut by 3 bases and J by 5 bases, with 22 bases left in between. From germline, CDR1 is LNHNV and CDR2 YYDKDF (reference sequence). CDR3 bases: TGTGCCACCAGCAGTACCATCCGACAGGCCGTCGCTTATGGCTACACCTTC. Translation: CATSSTIRQAVAYGYTF. Using reference TRBV15 and TRBJ1-2 for the parts outside the CDR3, the full variable domain is DAMVIQNPRYQVTQFGKPVTLSCSQTLNHNVMYWYQQKSSQAPKLLFHYYDKDFNNEADTPDNFQSRRPNTSFCFLDIRSPGLGDTAMYLCATSSTIRQAVAYGYTFGSGTRLTVV.

Comment on this clone: The same CDR3 also results from other DNA sequences found in this sample. J is TRBJ1-6 and V is TRBV27, with D perhaps matching TRBD1 (6 bases). The CDR3 consists of 17 residues. The germline gives CDR1 MNHEY, CDR2 SMNVEV (reference sequence). The CDR3 region has the DNA TGTGCACTCACTCCACCCCCACTACAGGGCGGGAGCTCACCCCTCCACTTT. Amino acids: CALTPPPLQGGSSPLHF.

By its share, this clone is medium-sized. The gene calls are TRBV6-5 and TRBJ2-1; TRBD2 matches at 15 bases. Trimming took 5 bases from V and 0 from J; bases not matched to a gene: 5. Germline assignment: CDR1 MNHEY and CDR2 SVGAGI. The CDR3 loop spans 18 amino acids. The CDR3 loop is CASSTGLAGGYSYNEQFF. The CDR3 nucleotides are TGTGCCAGCAGTACGGGACTAGCGGGGGGCTACTCCTACAATGAGCAGTTCTTC.

Many counts were recorded for this clone. V is TRBV12-3 or TRBV12-4 and J is TRBJ2-1, with 7 bases identical to TRBD1. The CDR3 is made up of 15 amino acids. The V segment lost 0 bases and the J segment 2 bases; nucleotides outside the gene matches: 1. The CDR3 DNA is TGTGCCAGCAGTTTAGCAGGGGGCCCCTACAATGAGCAGTTCTTC. This gives the protein CASSLAGGPYNEQFF.